Listed below are T cell receptor beta chains from one sample, sequenced in a study of T cell responses to AZD1222 COVID-19 vaccine. The data were produced by immunoSEQ multiplex PCR, yet TCRdb's version contains in-frame clones alone and is incomplete. The sample yields approximately 140,000 clones, approximately 90% seen once. Sample: peripheral blood, taken 28 days after the second AZD1222 dose. All receptors derive from an adult who received the AZD1222 COVID-19 vaccine. Each CDR3 is given with its conserved first and last residue. A D gene is named only where the DNA matches it firmly. Only some rows state a clone size, as once, few, many or a class for expanded clones.

>.|TRBJ2-1|.|TRBV19
TGTGCCAGTAGCATCGAGGGGGATGAGCAGTTCTTC
CASSIEGDEQFF
>.|TRBJ2-7|.|TRBV5-4
TGTGCCAGCAGCTTGTTCCGGGGCGAGCAGTACTTC
CASSLFRGEQYF
>few|TRBJ2-7|TRBD2|TRBV6-5
TGTGCCAGCAGCCCGACTAGCCTCGAGCAGTACTTC
CASSPTSLEQYF
>.|TRBJ2-7|TRBD2|TRBV7-8
TGTGCCAGCAGCCTGGGGACTAGCGGAGGCGAGGGGCAGTACTTC
CASSLGTSGGEGQYF
>.|TRBJ1-4|TRBD1|TRBV6-1
TGTGCCAGCAGTGTGAAGACAGGGGGCCCTAATGAAAAACTGTTTTTT
CASSVKTGGPNEKLFF
>.|TRBJ2-7|.|TRBV6-6
TGTGCCAGCACCCGTCAGGGAGACGAGCAGTACTTC
CASTRQGDEQYF
>.|TRBJ2-7|.|TRBV6-2/TRBV6-3
TGTGCCAGCAGCTCCGGTGTACGATGGGGCTACGAGCAGTACTTC
CASSSGVRWGYEQYF
>.|TRBJ1-1|.|TRBV2
TGTGCCAGCAGTGAAAGCGGGGGGGCGATTGTGGAAGCTTTCTTT
CASSESGGAIVEAFF
>.|TRBJ1-1|.|TRBV4-3
TGCGCCAGCAGCCAAGTGGGGGTTGTGACTGAAGCTTTCTTT
CASSQVGVVTEAFF
>.|TRBJ2-1|TRBD2|TRBV7-6
TGTGCCAGCAGCTTAGTAGGACTAGCGGGGCCTAACAATGAGCAGTTCTTC
CASSLVGLAGPNNEQFF
>.|TRBJ2-7|.|TRBV28
TGTGCCAGCACTCCTGCTAGTACCCCCTACGAGCAGTACTTC
CASTPASTPYEQYF
>.|TRBJ1-2|.|TRBV25-1
TGTGCCAGCAGCCCGGAGGGGTTTGGGGGCTACACCTTC
CASSPEGFGGYTF
>.|TRBJ2-5|.|TRBV5-4
TGTGCCAGCAGCTTGCCAGAGGTCCGGGAGACCCAGTACTTC
CASSLPEVRETQYF
>.|TRBJ2-7|TRBD1|TRBV3-1/TRBV3-2
TGTGCCAGCAGCCAAGCTTGGACAGGGGGCTACGAGCAGTACTTC
CASSQAWTGGYEQYF
>.|TRBJ1-1|.|TRBV19
TGTGCCAGTAGTATAGAGACCCCCAAGGAGGGTAAGAACACTGAAGCTTTCTTT
CASSIETPKEGKNTEAFF
>.|TRBJ2-1|TRBD2|TRBV28
TGTGCCAGCAGTTTGGGGGCGGGAGGGCCCTACAATGAGCAGTTCTTC
CASSLGAGGPYNEQFF
>.|TRBJ1-2|.|TRBV19
TGTGCCAGTAGTGAGCGGGCGAACTATGGCTACACCTTC
CASSERANYGYTF
>.|TRBJ2-3|TRBD1|TRBV9
TGTGCCAGCAGCGTAGGTATTTCTGGACAGGGGGATACGCAGTATTTT
CASSVGISGQGDTQYF
>.|TRBJ2-1|TRBD2|TRBV18
TGTGCCAGCTCACCGATTCCGGGACTAGGACGCAATGAGCAGTTCTTC
CASSPIPGLGRNEQFF
>.|TRBJ2-1|TRBD1|TRBV29-1
TGCAGCGTTGTTCTAAGGACAGGGAACGAGCAGTTCTTC
CSVVLRTGNEQFF
>.|TRBJ1-2|TRBD1|TRBV7-2
TGTGCCAGCAGCTTAGTGGTTTCAGAGGGGGCGGGTGGCTACACCTTC
CASSLVVSEGAGGYTF
>once|TRBJ1-2|.|TRBV5-1
TGCGCCAGCAGCTTGGTTCCAACTAACTATGGCTACACCTTC
CASSLVPTNYGYTF
>.|TRBJ1-2|TRBD1|TRBV7-2
TGTGCCAGCAGCTTAGGGCCGCCGACAGGGTTCTATGGCTACACCTTC
CASSLGPPTGFYGYTF
>.|TRBJ2-7|.|TRBV10-3
TGTGCCATCAGTGATGAACCAACCTACGAGCAGTACTTC
CAISDEPTYEQYF
>.|TRBJ2-5|TRBD2|TRBV11-2
TGTGCCAGCAGTCGATGGGCTAGCGGGAGCCAAGAGACCCAGTACTTC
CASSRWASGSQETQYF
>.|TRBJ2-1|.|TRBV7-2
TGTGCCAGCAGCTTAGCCTGGGGCTCCTACAATGAGCAGTTCTTC
CASSLAWGSYNEQFF
>.|TRBJ1-1|TRBD1|TRBV5-8
TGTGCCAGCAGCTTCAGGGGGGCTTTCTTT
CASSFRGAFF
>.|TRBJ2-7|TRBD1|TRBV27
TGTGCCAGCAGTTCGACAGGGAGCTCCTACGAGCAGTACTTC
CASSSTGSSYEQYF
>.|TRBJ1-5|TRBD1|TRBV7-9
TGTGCCAGCAGCATCGGACAGGTCAGTCAGCCCCAGCATTTT
CASSIGQVSQPQHF
>once|TRBJ2-7|.|TRBV9
TGTGCCAGCAGCGTAGGGCCGAGGGGGGACCATACCGAGCAGTACTTC
CASSVGPRGDHTEQYF
>.|TRBJ1-4|.|TRBV9
TGTGCCAGCAGCGCCCCCCAGGGAGGTGAAAAACTGTTTTTT
CASSAPQGGEKLFF
>.|TRBJ1-5|.|TRBV5-1
TGCGCCAGCAGCTTAGCCGGGGCTCCTAATCAGCCCCAGCATTTT
CASSLAGAPNQPQHF
>.|TRBJ2-7|TRBD1|TRBV25-1
TGTGCCAGCAGTAACAGGGGGTTGAGTTCCGAGCAGTACTTC
CASSNRGLSSEQYF
>.|TRBJ1-3|TRBD1|TRBV15
TGTGCCACCAGGGGGGACAGAGTCTCTGGAAACACCATATATTTT
CATRGDRVSGNTIYF
>.|TRBJ2-1|.|TRBV7-8
TGTGCCAGCAGCCCGGTGGGGGCGGCCGGAGGGTACAATGAGCAGTTCTTC
CASSPVGAAGGYNEQFF
>.|TRBJ2-5|.|TRBV2
TGTGCCAGCAGTTATACGGACAGTCCCAAGACCCAGTACTTC
CASSYTDSPKTQYF
>.|TRBJ2-5|TRBD1|TRBV6-2/TRBV6-3
TGTGCCAGCAGCCGGGGACAGGGAGGCCAAGAGACCCAGTACTTC
CASSRGQGGQETQYF
>.|TRBJ2-1|TRBD1|TRBV19
TGTGCCAGTAGTCCTCAGGGGGCCGAGCAGTTCTTC
CASSPQGAEQFF
>.|TRBJ2-5|TRBD2|TRBV7-9
TGTGCCAGCAGCTTAGCGCCAACTAGCGGGAGTCCAGAGACCCAGTACTTC
CASSLAPTSGSPETQYF
>.|TRBJ2-2|TRBD2|TRBV7-2
TGTGCCAGCAGCCCAGGTGGGACTAGAAGAACCGGGGAGCTGTTTTTT
CASSPGGTRRTGELFF
>.|TRBJ2-6|.|TRBV7-9
TGTGCCAGCAGCTTAGTTTTGAGGGCGGACCTCTCTGGGGCCAACGTCCTGACTTTC
CASSLVLRADLSGANVLTF
>.|TRBJ2-7|.|TRBV7-9
TGTGCCAGCAGCCGCGAGTCTATCTCCTACGAGCAGTACTTC
CASSRESISYEQYF
>.|TRBJ2-5|.|TRBV18
TGTGCCAGCTCACCGAAGACAAGGCAAGAGACCCAGTACTTC
CASSPKTRQETQYF
>.|TRBJ2-5|.|TRBV12-3/TRBV12-4
TGTGCCAGCAGTCGGAACCGGTGGGAGACCCAGTACTTC
CASSRNRWETQYF
>.|TRBJ1-2|TRBD1|TRBV7-2
TGTGCCAGCAGCCCGATAGGACAGGGGTTCTATGGCTACACCTTC
CASSPIGQGFYGYTF
>.|TRBJ2-4|.|TRBV18
TGTGCCAGCTCACCCCTTGGCGGGGCGGGGGCGACGGCAAACATTCAGTACTTC
CASSPLGGAGATANIQYF